This T cell receptor (beta chain) was recovered during a study of T cells after yellow fever vaccination. TCRdb analysed the 5' RACE reads with MiXCR anew, one entry per CDR3 protein. The sample includes 250,000 to 350,000 distinct CDR3 sequences, approximately 7% of them seen just once. This clonotype was found many times. The specimen was PBMCs, collected about 41 days after the first yellow fever vaccination. This sequence was found in a man aged 18-30 years who received the YFV17D yellow fever vaccine.

As DNA, the CDR3 is TGCGCCAGCAGAGAGGACAGGGGGCGTTTGTACACTGAAGCTTTCTTT. Amino acids: CASREDRGRLYTEAFF. The chain links TRBV4-1 to TRBJ1-1; 11 nucleotides agree with TRBD1. The CDR3 is made up of 16 amino acids. CDR1 is MGHRA, CDR2 YSYEKL, per germline. J gave up 3 bases and V 6 bases, and 9 bases lay outside the gene matches.